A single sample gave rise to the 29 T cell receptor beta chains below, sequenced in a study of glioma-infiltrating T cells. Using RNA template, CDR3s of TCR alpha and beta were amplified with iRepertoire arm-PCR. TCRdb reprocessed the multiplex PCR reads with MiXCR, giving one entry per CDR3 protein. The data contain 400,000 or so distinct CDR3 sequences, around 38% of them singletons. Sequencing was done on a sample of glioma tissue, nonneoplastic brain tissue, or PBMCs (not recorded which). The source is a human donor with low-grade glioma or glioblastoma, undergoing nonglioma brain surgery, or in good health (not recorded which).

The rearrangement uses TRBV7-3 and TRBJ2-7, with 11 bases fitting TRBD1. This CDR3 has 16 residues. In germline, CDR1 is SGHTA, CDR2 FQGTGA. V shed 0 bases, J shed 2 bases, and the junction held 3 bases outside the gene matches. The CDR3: CASSLTWTGGPYEQYF. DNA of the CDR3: TGTGCCAGCAGCTTAACATGGACAGGGGGCCCCTACGAGCAGTACTTC.

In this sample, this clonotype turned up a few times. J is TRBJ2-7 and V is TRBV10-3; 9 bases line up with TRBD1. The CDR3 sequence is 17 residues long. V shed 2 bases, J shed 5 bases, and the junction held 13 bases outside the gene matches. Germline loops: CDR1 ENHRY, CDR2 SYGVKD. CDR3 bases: TGTGCCATCAGTGAGGCGAAACAGGGGGCGAGTAGTAACGAGCAGTACTTC. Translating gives CAISEAKQGASSNEQYF.

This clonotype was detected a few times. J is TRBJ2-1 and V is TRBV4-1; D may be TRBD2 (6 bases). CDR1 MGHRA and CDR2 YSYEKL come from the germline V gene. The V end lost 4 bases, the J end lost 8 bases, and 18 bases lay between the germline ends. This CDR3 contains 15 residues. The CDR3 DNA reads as TGCGCCAGCAGCCGAACGGGAGCCCTTATGGATGAGCAGTTCTTC. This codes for CASSRTGALMDEQFF.

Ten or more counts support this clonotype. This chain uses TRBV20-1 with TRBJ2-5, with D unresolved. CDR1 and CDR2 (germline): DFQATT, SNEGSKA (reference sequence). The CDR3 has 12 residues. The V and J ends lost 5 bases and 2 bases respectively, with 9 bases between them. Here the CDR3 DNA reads TGCAGTGCTCCCGCTGCTCAAGAGACCCAGTACTTC. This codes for CSAPAAQETQYF.

This CDR3 reads CATSRAGSGNQPQHF. The CDR3 nucleotides are TGTGCCACCAGCAGAGCAGGAAGCGGCAATCAGCCCCAGCATTTT. V gene TRBV15 combines with J gene TRBJ1-5, with unresolved D. This CDR3 has 15 amino acids. Trimming left V 1 base short and J 2 bases short, with 9 bases between. Germline lookup yields CDR1 LNHNV and CDR2 YYDKDF (reference sequence).

This CDR3 reads CASSLARASGRVGTQYF. As DNA, the CDR3 is TGTGCCAGCAGCTTAGCGCGGGCTAGCGGGAGGGTGGGTACGCAGTATTTT. The genes are TRBV7-2 and TRBJ2-3, with 12 positions matching TRBD2. CDR3 size: 17 residues. Looked up from germline, CDR1 is SGHTA and CDR2 is FQGNSA. Unmatched junction bases numbered 9, after V lost 0 bases and J lost 8 bases.

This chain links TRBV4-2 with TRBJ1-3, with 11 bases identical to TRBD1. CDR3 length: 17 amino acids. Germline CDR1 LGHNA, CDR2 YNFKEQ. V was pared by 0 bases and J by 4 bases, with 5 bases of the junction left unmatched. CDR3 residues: CASSQDRTGGAGNTIYF. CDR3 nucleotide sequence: TGTGCCAGCAGCCAAGATAGGACAGGGGGCGCCGGAAACACCATATATTTT.

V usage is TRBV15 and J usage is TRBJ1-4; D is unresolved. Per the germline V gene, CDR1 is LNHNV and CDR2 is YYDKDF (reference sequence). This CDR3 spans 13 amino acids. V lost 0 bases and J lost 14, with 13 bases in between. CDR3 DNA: TGTGCCACCAGCAGAGAAGTACTGCAGAGGCTGTTTTTT. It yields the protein CATSREVLQRLFF.

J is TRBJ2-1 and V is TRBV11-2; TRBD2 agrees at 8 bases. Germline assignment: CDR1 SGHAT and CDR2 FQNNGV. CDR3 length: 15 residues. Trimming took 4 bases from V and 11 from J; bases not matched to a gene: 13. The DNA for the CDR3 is TGTGCCAGCAGCTCTCGGGCTAGCGGGTCCTATCAGCAGTTCTTC. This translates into CASSSRASGSYQQFF.

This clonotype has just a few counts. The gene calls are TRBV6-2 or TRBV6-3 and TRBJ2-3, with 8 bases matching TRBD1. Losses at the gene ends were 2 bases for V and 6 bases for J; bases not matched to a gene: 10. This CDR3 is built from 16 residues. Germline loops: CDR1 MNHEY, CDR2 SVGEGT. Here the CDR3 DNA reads TGTGCCAGCAGTTACCCGGGACAGGTGGGGGCGGATACGCAGTATTTT. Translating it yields CASSYPGQVGADTQYF.

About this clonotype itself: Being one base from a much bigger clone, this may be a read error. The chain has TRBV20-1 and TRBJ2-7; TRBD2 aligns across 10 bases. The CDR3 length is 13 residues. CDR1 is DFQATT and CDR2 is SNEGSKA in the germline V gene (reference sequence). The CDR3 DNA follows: TGCATTGCTAGAGCGGGAGGGACCTACGAGCAGTACTTC. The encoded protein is CIARAGGTYEQYF.

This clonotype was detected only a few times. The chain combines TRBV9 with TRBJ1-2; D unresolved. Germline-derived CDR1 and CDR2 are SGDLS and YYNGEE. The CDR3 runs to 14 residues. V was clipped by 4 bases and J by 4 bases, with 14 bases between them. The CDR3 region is CASSPKFTGYGYTF. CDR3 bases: TGTGCCAGCAGCCCTAAATTCACTGGCTATGGCTACACCTTC.

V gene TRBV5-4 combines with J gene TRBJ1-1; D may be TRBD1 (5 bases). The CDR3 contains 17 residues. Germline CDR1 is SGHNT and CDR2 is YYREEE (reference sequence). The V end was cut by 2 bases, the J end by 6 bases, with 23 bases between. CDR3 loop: CASSFGNDSPTNSEAFF. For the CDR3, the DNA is TGTGCCAGCAGCTTCGGAAACGACAGTCCTACAAATTCTGAAGCTTTCTTT.

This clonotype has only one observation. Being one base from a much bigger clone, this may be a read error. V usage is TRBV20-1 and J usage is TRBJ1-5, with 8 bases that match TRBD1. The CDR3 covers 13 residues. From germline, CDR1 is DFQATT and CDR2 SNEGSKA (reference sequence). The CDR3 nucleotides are TGCAGTGCTGGTGACAGGGGCAATAAGCCCCAGCATTTT. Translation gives CSAGDRGNKPQHF.

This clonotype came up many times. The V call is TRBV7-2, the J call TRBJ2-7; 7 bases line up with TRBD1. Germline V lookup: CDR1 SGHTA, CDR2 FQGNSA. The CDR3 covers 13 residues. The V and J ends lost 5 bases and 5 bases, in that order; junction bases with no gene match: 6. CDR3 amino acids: CASSTTGSHEQYF. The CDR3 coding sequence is TGTGCCAGCAGCACGACAGGGTCCCACGAGCAGTACTTC.

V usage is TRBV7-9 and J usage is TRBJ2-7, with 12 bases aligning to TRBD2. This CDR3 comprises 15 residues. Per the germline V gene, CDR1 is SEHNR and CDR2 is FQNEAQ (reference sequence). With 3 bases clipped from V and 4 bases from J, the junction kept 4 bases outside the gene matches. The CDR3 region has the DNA TGTGCCAGCAGCTTTGAGACTAGCGGGAGTTACGAGCAGTACTTC. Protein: CASSFETSGSYEQYF.

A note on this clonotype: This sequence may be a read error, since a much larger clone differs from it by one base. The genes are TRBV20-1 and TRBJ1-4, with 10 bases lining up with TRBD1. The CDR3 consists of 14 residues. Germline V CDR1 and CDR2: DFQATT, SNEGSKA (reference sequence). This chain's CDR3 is CSARPTGGHEKMFF. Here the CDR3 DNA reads TGCAGTGCTAGACCGACAGGGGGCCATGAAAAAATGTTTTTT.

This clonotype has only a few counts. CDR3 sequence reads: CASSLTDSAPETQYF. CDR3 DNA: TGTGCCAGCAGCTTGACTGACTCCGCCCCAGAGACCCAGTACTTC. The rearrangement links TRBV7-4 to TRBJ2-5; D call uncertain. The V and J ends lost 3 bases and 4 bases respectively, with 15 bases between them. The CDR3 is 15 amino acids. The germline V gene has CDR1 SGHVT and CDR2 SQSDAQ.

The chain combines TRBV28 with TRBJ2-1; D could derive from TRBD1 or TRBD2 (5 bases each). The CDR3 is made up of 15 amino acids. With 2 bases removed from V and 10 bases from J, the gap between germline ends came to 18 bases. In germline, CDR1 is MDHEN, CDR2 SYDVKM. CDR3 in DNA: TGTGCCAGCAGTTTAAATAATGAACCGGGACGGGAGCAGTTCTTC. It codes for CASSLNNEPGREQFF. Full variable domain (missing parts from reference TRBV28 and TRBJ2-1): DVKVTQSSRYLVKRTGEKVFLECVQDMDHENMFWYRQDPGLGLRLIYFSYDVKMKEKGDIPEGYSVSREKKERFSLILESASTNQTSMYLCASSLNNEPGREQFFGPGTRLTVL.

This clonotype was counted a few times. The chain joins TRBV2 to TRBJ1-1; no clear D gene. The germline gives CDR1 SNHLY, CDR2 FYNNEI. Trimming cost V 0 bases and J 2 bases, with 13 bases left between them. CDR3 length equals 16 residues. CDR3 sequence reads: CASSEARVVRNTEAFF. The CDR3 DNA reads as TGTGCCAGCAGTGAAGCGAGGGTTGTGAGAAACACTGAAGCTTTCTTT.

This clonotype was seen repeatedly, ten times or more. The CDR3 nucleotides are TGTGCCAGCAGTCAAGCAGGCTACGAGCAGTACTTC. This gives the protein CASSQAGYEQYF. The V call is TRBV28, the J call TRBJ2-7; D gene uncertain. Deletions cut 5 bases from V and 3 bases from J, with 8 bases between. Germline V gives CDR1 MDHEN, CDR2 SYDVKM. This CDR3 contains 12 residues.

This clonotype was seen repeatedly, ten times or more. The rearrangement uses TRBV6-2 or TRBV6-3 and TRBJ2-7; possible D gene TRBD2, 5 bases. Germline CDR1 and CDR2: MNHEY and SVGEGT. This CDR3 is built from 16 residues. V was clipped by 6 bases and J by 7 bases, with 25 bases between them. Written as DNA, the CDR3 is TGTGCCAGCAGCCTCTTCAACTGGATTCCGCCGGGGGAGCAGTACTTC. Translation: CASSLFNWIPPGEQYF.

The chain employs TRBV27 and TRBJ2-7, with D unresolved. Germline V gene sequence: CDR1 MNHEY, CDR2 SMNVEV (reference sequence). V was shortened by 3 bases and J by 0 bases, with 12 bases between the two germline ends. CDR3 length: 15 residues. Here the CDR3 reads CASSLFGSTSYEQYF. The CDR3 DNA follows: TGTGCCAGCAGTTTGTTCGGGTCCACCTCCTACGAGCAGTACTTC.

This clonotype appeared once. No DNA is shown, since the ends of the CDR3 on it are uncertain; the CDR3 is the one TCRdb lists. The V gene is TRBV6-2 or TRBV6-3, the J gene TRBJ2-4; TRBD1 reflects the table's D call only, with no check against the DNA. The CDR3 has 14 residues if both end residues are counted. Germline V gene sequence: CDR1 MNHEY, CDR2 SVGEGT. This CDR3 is CASILDQGLNIQYF.

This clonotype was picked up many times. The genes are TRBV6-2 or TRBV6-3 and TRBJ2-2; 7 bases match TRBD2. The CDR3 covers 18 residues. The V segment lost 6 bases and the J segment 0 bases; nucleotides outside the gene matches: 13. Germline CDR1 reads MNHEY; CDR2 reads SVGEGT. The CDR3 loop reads CASSFGLVAIANTGELFF. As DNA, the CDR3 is TGTGCCAGCAGCTTTGGACTAGTAGCTATCGCGAACACCGGGGAGCTGTTTTTT.

In DNA, the CDR3 is TGTGCCAGCAGTGTGCGCAGGGGGCGCACAGATACGCAGTATTTT. Its protein is CASSVRRGRTDTQYF. The chain uses TRBV2 and TRBJ2-3; 8 nucleotides align to TRBD1. The CDR3 runs to 15 residues. Germline V gene sequence: CDR1 SNHLY, CDR2 FYNNEI. J gave up 1 base and V 4 bases, and 4 bases lay outside the gene matches.

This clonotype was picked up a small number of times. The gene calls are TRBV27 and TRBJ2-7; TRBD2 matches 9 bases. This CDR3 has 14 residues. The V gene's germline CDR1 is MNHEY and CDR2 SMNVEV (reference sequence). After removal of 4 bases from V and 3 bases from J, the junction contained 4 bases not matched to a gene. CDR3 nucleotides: TGTGCCAGCAGTTCCTCAGCGGGAGGCTACGAGCAGTACTTC. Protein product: CASSSSAGGYEQYF.

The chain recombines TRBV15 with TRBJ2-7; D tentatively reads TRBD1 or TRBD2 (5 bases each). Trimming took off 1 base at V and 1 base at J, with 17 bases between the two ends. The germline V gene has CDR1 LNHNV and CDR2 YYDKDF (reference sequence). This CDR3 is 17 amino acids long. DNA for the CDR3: TGTGCCACCAGCAGAGGGGGCGGAGGACCGAAGTCCTACGAGCAGTACTTC. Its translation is CATSRGGGGPKSYEQYF.

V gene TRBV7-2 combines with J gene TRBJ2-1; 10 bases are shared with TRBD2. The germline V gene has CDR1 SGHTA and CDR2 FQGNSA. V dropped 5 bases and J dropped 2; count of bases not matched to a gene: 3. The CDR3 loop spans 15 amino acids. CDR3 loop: CASSTTSGAYNEQFF. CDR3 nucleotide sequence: TGTGCCAGCAGCACCACTAGCGGGGCCTACAATGAGCAGTTCTTC.